This T cell receptor beta chain emerged from a study of shared clonotypes between healthy human individuals. For the study at large: CD4 naive cells filled three plates per donor, CD4 memory three, CD8 naive two and CD8 memory one.

Per sorted-subset replicate PCR, input was approximately 0.2 ug DNA, representing roughly 29,000 T cell genomes. In the original analysis: There were no quality scores in the junction-only immunoSEQ sequences, so filtering differed. The method was immunoSEQ multiplex PCR; TCRdb's version includes in-frame clones alone and lacks a portion of them. The D gene and trimming were derived from the DNA, and the V and J assignments and clone size from that table. The table has roughly 2.5 million clones, more than 90% seen once; the top ten hold over 0.12%. The CDR3 has 16 amino acids. Looked up from germline, CDR1 is KGHSH and CDR2 is LQKENI. V was pared by 6 bases and J by 6 bases, with 20 bases between.

The sequenced sample consisted of naive CD4+ T cells sorted from blood. Specified subset: CD45RA+ positively selected. The chain uses TRBV18 and TRBJ2-2; D perhaps matches TRBD2 (5 bases). This TCR derives from a man between 18 and 29 years old in good health. The CDR3 region is CASSLRSPSIAGELFF. Written as DNA, the CDR3 is TGTGCCAGCTCTCTAAGAAGCCCTAGCATTGCCGGGGAGCTGTTTTTT. Full variable domain (outside the CDR3, taken from reference TRBV18 and TRBJ2-2): NAGVMQNPRHLVRRRGQEARLRCSPMKGHSHVYWYRQLPEEGLKFMVYLQKENIIDESGMPKERFSAEFPKEGPSILRIQQVVRGDSAAYFCASSLRSPSIAGELFFGEGSRLTVL.